What follows describes a single T cell receptor beta chain. The antigen remains unidentified. This entry is derived from a study of cytomegalovirus exposure and HLA in healthy donors. Study at large: In an earlier analysis, some 110 million unique TCR beta sequences were found from approximately 170 million T cells.

The CDR3 totals 15 residues. V lost 0 bases and J lost 9; bases outside the gene matches: 7. The V gene's germline CDR1 is LNHNV and CDR2 YYDKDF (reference sequence). General study results and limits: The study labeled 164 TCR beta chains cytomegalovirus-associated. Researchers left out some V segments, among them TRBV6-2 and TRBV6-3, as indistinguishable. Evidence from a later analysis indicated that most CMV-associated TCR beta chains looked HLA-restricted.

The PCR contained 60 Vbeta and 13 Jbeta primers. Assay used: immunoSEQ multiplex PCR; TCRdb lists only in-frame clones, some missing. The sample has 150,000 to 200,000 clones; less than 75% are singletons. Material: PBMCs. The receptor was derived from a girl between 10 and 17 years old in good health and CMV-seronegative. This chain links TRBV15 with TRBJ2-1; 8 bases agree with TRBD2. CDR3 region: CATSRDSSGSGEQFF. DNA for the CDR3: TGTGCCACCAGCAGAGATTCTAGCGGGTCGGGTGAGCAGTTCTTC.